This entry lists 21 T cell receptor beta chains sequenced from one sample in a study of cytomegalovirus exposure and HLA in healthy donors. PCR employed 60 Vbeta and 13 Jbeta primers. TCRdb's table, derived via immunoSEQ multiplex PCR, lists solely in-frame clones and lacks some. The sample carries about 260,000 clones, roughly four fifths recorded once. What was sequenced was PBMCs. The receptors originated from a woman aged 40 to 50 in good health and CMV-seropositive.

This clone was seen only a few times. The chain employs TRBV28 and TRBJ1-4; D gene ambiguous. Trimming removed 2 bases from V and 2 bases from J, with 9 bases in between. The CDR3 loop spans 15 amino acids. CDR1 and CDR2 from the germline V gene are MDHEN and SYDVKM. CDR3 amino acids: CASSLIQATNEKLFF. In DNA, the CDR3 is TGTGCCAGCAGTTTAATCCAAGCGACTAATGAAAAACTGTTTTTT.

This clone was seen a single time. This chain connects TRBV18 to TRBJ1-2; D call uncertain. The ends were cut back, 1 base at V and 3 bases at J, with 9 bases in the middle. Looked up from germline, CDR1 is KGHSH and CDR2 is LQKENI. This CDR3 is 14 amino acids long. The chain's CDR3 is CASSPQTEDYGYTF. For the CDR3, the DNA is TGTGCCAGCTCACCACAAACGGAGGACTATGGCTACACCTTC.

The rearrangement uses TRBV11-3 and TRBJ2-1; tentative D call: TRBD1 (6 bases). The CDR3 runs to 13 residues. Germline values: CDR1 SGHNT, CDR2 YENEEA. With 4 bases removed from V and 8 bases from J, the gap between germline ends came to 12 bases. The CDR3 loop is CASSSRQADEQFF. The CDR3 DNA sequence: TGTGCCAGCAGCTCCAGACAGGCAGATGAGCAGTTCTTC.

The rearrangement uses TRBV28 and TRBJ2-1; TRBD2 matches 10 bases. The CDR3 totals 15 residues. Per germline, CDR1 MDHEN and CDR2 SYDVKM. The V and J ends lost 3 bases and 8 bases, in that order; junction bases with no gene match: 7. CDR3 loop: CASSFFLAGVDEQFF. CDR3 coding DNA: TGTGCCAGCAGTTTTTTCCTAGCGGGAGTCGATGAGCAGTTCTTC. Full variable domain (rest looked up from reference TRBV28 and TRBJ2-1): DVKVTQSSRYLVKRTGEKVFLECVQDMDHENMFWYRQDPGLGLRLIYFSYDVKMKEKGDIPEGYSVSREKKERFSLILESASTNQTSMYLCASSFFLAGVDEQFFGPGTRLTVL.

The chain uses TRBV30 and TRBJ2-1; 11 nucleotides align to TRBD2. CDR3 length: 14 amino acids. Germline V gene data show CDR1 as GTSNPN and CDR2 as SVGIG (reference sequence). After removal of 4 bases from V and 7 bases from J, the junction contained 6 bases not matched to a gene. This CDR3 is CAWTLAGGYNEQFF. In nucleotides, the CDR3 is TGTGCCTGGACATTAGCGGGAGGGTATAATGAGCAGTTCTTC.

This rearrangement joins TRBV6-1 to TRBJ1-5; a possible D gene is TRBD1 (6 bases). This CDR3 is built from 14 residues. Germline V lookup: CDR1 MNHNS, CDR2 SASEGT. V lost 5 bases and J lost 3, with 11 bases in between. The CDR3 here is CASSKDRNNQPQHF. The CDR3 DNA follows: TGTGCCAGCAGTAAAGACAGGAACAATCAGCCCCAGCATTTT.

The V call is TRBV19, the J call TRBJ1-6; weak D call: TRBD1 (5 bases). CDR1 and CDR2 from the germline V gene are LNHDA and SQIVND (reference sequence). The CDR3 has 14 amino acids. Trimming shortened V by 9 bases and J by 2 bases, and 11 bases separated the two germline ends. CDR3 sequence reads: CASRDNTYNSPLHF. The DNA for the CDR3 is TGTGCCAGCAGGGATAATACCTATAATTCACCCCTCCACTTT.

The gene calls are TRBV19 and TRBJ1-5, with D hard to call. The CDR3 length is 14 residues. The V and J ends lost 6 bases and 3 bases respectively, with 12 bases between them. Germline loops: CDR1 LNHDA, CDR2 SQIVND (reference sequence). CDR3 residues: CASRRGSPNQPQHF. The CDR3 DNA reads TGTGCCAGTAGACGAGGGTCCCCCAATCAGCCCCAGCATTTT. Full variable domain (missing parts from reference TRBV19 and TRBJ1-5): DGGITQSPKYLFRKEGQNVTLSCEQNLNHDAMYWYRQDPGQGLRLIYYSQIVNDFQKGDIAEGYSVSREKKESFPLTVTSAQKNPTAFYLCASRRGSPNQPQHFGDGTRLSIL.

The chain has TRBV6-5 and TRBJ1-2; TRBD1 is a possible D gene (6 bases). Deletions cut 2 bases from V and 2 bases from J, with 12 bases between. Germline lookup yields CDR1 MNHEY and CDR2 SVGAGI. The CDR3 covers 15 residues. The CDR3 protein is CASSYLQGGNYGYTF. The CDR3 coding sequence is TGTGCCAGCAGTTACCTACAGGGCGGCAACTATGGCTACACCTTC.

The count of this clone is one. V gene TRBV2 combines with J gene TRBJ1-1; 10 bases align to TRBD1. This CDR3 is built from 14 residues. Losses at the gene ends were 7 bases for V and 8 bases for J; bases not matched to a gene: 10. Germline V CDR1 and CDR2: SNHLY, FYNNEI. CDR3: CASKGTGDFDEAFF. CDR3 nucleotide sequence: TGTGCCAGCAAGGGGACAGGGGACTTCGACGAAGCTTTCTTT.

This chain joins TRBV7-2 and TRBJ2-5; the match to TRBD1 covers 7 bases. The junction had 7 bases not matched to a gene; V was cut back by 4 bases and J by 5 bases. The CDR3 spans 14 residues. Germline CDR1 and CDR2: SGHTA and FQGNSA. CDR3 coding DNA: TGTGCCAGCAGCTCTCCGGGACAGAGGGAGACCCAGTACTTC. Amino acid sequence: CASSSPGQRETQYF.

V is TRBV6-6 and J is TRBJ1-5; 9 bases line up with TRBD1. Germline V CDR1 and CDR2: MNHNY, SVGAGI (reference sequence). The J segment lost 0 bases and the V segment lost 6 bases, leaving 3 bases of the junction unmatched. This CDR3 contains 15 residues. CDR3 amino acids: CASSRDRDSNQPQHF. CDR3 in DNA: TGTGCCAGCAGCCGGGACAGGGATAGCAATCAGCCCCAGCATTTT.

The rearrangement links TRBV30 to TRBJ2-3; D may be TRBD2 (5 bases). From germline, CDR1 is GTSNPN and CDR2 SVGIG (reference sequence). The V and J ends lost 1 base and 0 bases respectively, with 8 bases between them. The CDR3 length is 14 residues. The CDR3 here is CAWSGGVSTDTQYF. DNA of the CDR3: TGTGCCTGGAGTGGGGGAGTTAGCACAGATACGCAGTATTTT.

The gene calls are TRBV5-1 and TRBJ1-5; TRBD1 matches at 7 bases. The length of the CDR3 is 16 residues. From germline, CDR1 is SGHRS and CDR2 YFSETQ. J gave up 7 bases and V 0 bases, and 10 bases lay outside the gene matches. CDR3 DNA: TGCGCCAGCAGCTTGGAGGGAATCCAACAGGGGCAGCCCCAGCATTTT. Translated: CASSLEGIQQGQPQHF.

The chain recombines TRBV27 with TRBJ1-6, with D uncertain. The CDR3 totals 13 residues. Trimming pared 5 bases from V and 8 bases from J, leaving 10 bases between. Germline values: CDR1 MNHEY, CDR2 SMNVEV (reference sequence). CDR3 sequence (DNA): TGTGCCAGCAGTAGCGGAAGGCATTCACCCCTCCACTTT. Translation gives CASSSGRHSPLHF.

This chain links TRBV2 with TRBJ1-5; TRBD1 matches at 7 bases. This CDR3 contains 16 residues. Per the germline V gene, CDR1 is SNHLY and CDR2 is FYNNEI. Trimming at V came to 6 bases and at J to 4 bases, leaving 12 bases not matched to a gene. Here the CDR3 reads CASSIRTGGVNQPQHF. As DNA, the CDR3 is TGTGCCAGCAGCATTCGGACAGGAGGGGTAAATCAGCCCCAGCATTTT. Full variable domain (outside the CDR3, taken from reference TRBV2 and TRBJ1-5): EPEVTQTPSHQVTQMGQEVILRCVPISNHLYFYWYRQILGQKVEFLVSFYNNEISEKSEIFDDQFSVERPDGSNFTLKIRSTKLEDSAMYFCASSIRTGGVNQPQHFGDGTRLSIL.

CDR3 sequence: CASSSRVGYTF. The CDR3 bases are TGTGCCAGCAGCTCCAGGGTAGGCTACACCTTC. The chain recombines TRBV7-9 with TRBJ1-2, with TRBD1 as a possible D gene (5 bases). V lost 4 bases and J lost 8, with 8 bases in between. The length of the CDR3 is 11 residues. Germline V CDR1 and CDR2: SEHNR, FQNEAQ (reference sequence). Supplemented by reference TRBV7-9 and TRBJ1-2, the full variable domain reads DTGVSQNPRHKITKRGQNVTFRCDPISEHNRLYWYRQTLGQGPEFLTYFQNEAQLEKSRLLSDRFSAERPKGSFSTLEIQRTEQGDSAMYLCASSSRVGYTFGSGTRLTVV.

V gene TRBV2 combines with J gene TRBJ2-5, with 9 bases matching TRBD1. The CDR3 is 13 residues long. CDR1 is SNHLY, CDR2 FYNNEI, per germline. V lost 7 bases, J lost 1 base, and 1 base stayed unmatched. The CDR3 DNA reads TGTGCCAGCAAGGACAGGGGCCAAGAGACCCAGTACTTC. Protein sequence: CASKDRGQETQYF.

The chain carries TRBV5-8 and TRBJ2-3; maybe TRBD2 (5 bases). This CDR3 comprises 15 residues. Germline assignment: CDR1 SGHTS and CDR2 YDEGEE. With 1 base removed from V and 0 bases from J, the gap between germline ends came to 9 bases. CDR3 sequence: CASSLYEGSTDTQYF. The CDR3 nucleotides read TGTGCCAGCAGCTTGTATGAGGGAAGCACAGATACGCAGTATTTT. Complete variable domain (other parts from reference TRBV5-8 and TRBJ2-3): EAGVTQSPTHLIKTRGQQATLRCSPISGHTSVYWYQQALGLGLQFLLWYDEGEERNRGNFPPRFSGRQFPNYSSELNVNALELEDSALYLCASSLYEGSTDTQYFGPGTRLTVL.

V gene TRBV6-5 combines with J gene TRBJ1-4; no firm D call. Trimming took 5 bases from V and 5 from J, leaving 12 bases between them. The CDR3 covers 14 residues. Germline V gene data show CDR1 as MNHEY and CDR2 as SVGAGI. For the CDR3, the DNA is TGTGCCAGCAGTGAAATCCGGGAAAATGAAAAACTGTTTTTT. This codes for CASSEIRENEKLFF.

This chain joins TRBV6-1 and TRBJ1-1; 8 bases fit TRBD1. V gave up 4 bases and J gave up 3 bases; unmatched junction bases: 7. The CDR3 loop spans 15 amino acids. CDR1 is MNHNS and CDR2 is SASEGT in the germline V gene. The CDR3 spells CASSGQGARDTEAFF. In DNA form, the CDR3 reads TGTGCCAGCAGTGGGCAGGGGGCGCGCGACACTGAAGCTTTCTTT.